This T cell receptor beta chain emerged from a study of cytomegalovirus exposure and HLA in healthy donors. Notes on the study in general: The likely explanation for a cluster of highly shared sequence variants was sequencing artifact. Among CMV-associated TCR beta chains, most appeared HLA-restricted in a later analysis. Segments of the TCR beta V type were, in most cases, productive about 87% or about 30% of the time in an earlier analysis.

Use of 60 Vbeta and 13 Jbeta primers characterized the PCR. The assay was immunoSEQ multiplex PCR, and TCRdb's table has in-frame clones only and misses some. The top ten hold about 0.24% of the sample, which has 150,000 to 200,000 clones, roughly 80% seen once. Comment on this clone: Antigen unknown.

Germline trimming cut 10 bases from V and 5 bases from J; bases unmatched to any gene: 7. In germline, CDR1 is WSHSY, CDR2 SAAADI. The CDR3 has 13 amino acids. Sequencing input: PBMCs. The chain recombines TRBV10-2 with TRBJ1-2, with 10 bases that match TRBD1. The TCR originated in a boy aged 10-17 years in good health and CMV-seronegative. DNA for the CDR3: TGCGCCACCCGGGACAGGGGAAGATATGGCTACACCTTC. This encodes CATRDRGRYGYTF.